Presented here are 13 T cell receptor beta chains from one specimen sequenced in a study of PD-L1 blockade in urothelial cancer. The repertoire was sequenced with immunoSEQ multiplex PCR; TCRdb's copy has only in-frame clones and lacks some. Of more than 35,000 clones listed, approximately 34% were seen once; the top ten hold around 8.9%. The sequencing used tumor tissue, collected before atezolizumab (anti-PD-L1) treatment. The receptors here all came from a man in his 60s with urothelial cancer.

This clone has more than one count but fewer than ten. The chain employs TRBV19 and TRBJ2-7; a weak D match, TRBD1 (6 bases). The CDR3 has 14 amino acids. Germline CDR1 is LNHDA and CDR2 is SQIVND (reference sequence). The V end was cut by 7 bases, the J end by 2 bases, with 15 bases between. This chain's CDR3 is CASKVSTGTYEQYF. The CDR3 coding sequence is TGTGCCAGTAAAGTCTCCACAGGGACCTACGAGCAGTACTTC.

This clone was detected a few times. The chain joins TRBV6-8 to TRBJ2-5; 9 nucleotides align to TRBD2. Germline V lookup: CDR1 MNHGY, CDR2 SAAAGT. V lost 0 bases and J lost 5; bases outside the gene matches: 7. CDR3 size: 16 residues. CDR3 DNA sequence: TGTGCCAGCAGTTACTCGGCGGGAGGGCCATTCGAGACCCAGTACTTC. Translated: CASSYSAGGPFETQYF.

This chain uses TRBV2 with TRBJ2-3; possibly TRBD1 for D (6 bases). The ends were cut back, 6 bases at V and 4 bases at J, with 11 bases in the middle. Looked up from germline, CDR1 is SNHLY and CDR2 is FYNNEI. The CDR3 is 13 amino acids. This CDR3 is CASRGTGPDTQYF. The CDR3, as DNA: TGTGCCAGCAGGGGAACAGGGCCAGATACGCAGTATTTT.

This sequence joins TRBV6-8 and TRBJ1-1, with D uncertain. The CDR3 loop spans 14 amino acids. Trimming stripped 8 bases from V and 0 bases from J, with 13 bases between. Germline V gives CDR1 MNHGY, CDR2 SAAAGT. The CDR3 loop reads CASGRGGMNTEAFF. In nucleotides, the CDR3 is TGTGCCAGCGGTAGAGGTGGGATGAACACTGAAGCTTTCTTT.

The V call is TRBV6-4, the J call TRBJ2-3; 7 bases align to TRBD2. V dropped 7 bases and J dropped 2; count of bases not matched to a gene: 15. CDR3 length: 17 residues. CDR1 and CDR2 from the germline V gene are MRHNA and SNTAGT. CDR3 sequence: CASNYLWRLADTDTQYF. CDR3 nucleotides: TGTGCCAGCAACTACCTCTGGCGCCTAGCGGACACAGATACGCAGTATTTT.

Only a few counts were recorded for this clone. The CDR3 spells CASSPSDRATNEKLFF. CDR3 bases: TGTGCCAGTAGTCCGTCGGACAGGGCAACTAATGAAAAACTGTTTTTT. This sequence joins TRBV19 and TRBJ1-4; 8 positions match TRBD1. Germline lookup yields CDR1 LNHDA and CDR2 SQIVND (reference sequence). This CDR3 spans 16 amino acids. Losses at the gene ends were 5 bases for V and 0 bases for J; bases not matched to a gene: 5.

This rearrangement joins TRBV5-1 to TRBJ2-7; 7 bases align to TRBD2. Germline V lookup: CDR1 SGHRS, CDR2 YFSETQ. V trimming: 4 bases; J trimming: 5 bases; junction bases outside the gene matches: 12. The CDR3 has 15 residues. CDR3 nucleotides: TGCGCCAGCAGCGAGTCCCTAGCGGACCATGACGAGCAGTACTTC. Its translation: CASSESLADHDEQYF. Using reference TRBV5-1 and TRBJ2-7 for the parts outside the CDR3, the full variable domain is KAGVTQTPRYLIKTRGQQVTLSCSPISGHRSVSWYQQTPGQGLQFLFEYFSETQRNKGNFPGRFSGRQFSNSRSEMNVSTLELGDSALYLCASSESLADHDEQYFGPGTRLTVT.

The chain uses TRBV6-8 and TRBJ2-2, with D maybe TRBD2 (6 bases). There are 14 residues in the CDR3. V lost 7 bases and J lost 6, with 15 bases in between. Germline V gene lookup returns CDR1 MNHGY and CDR2 SAAAGT. This chain's CDR3 is CASISGVKAGELFF. The CDR3 nucleotides read TGTGCCAGCATCTCGGGAGTGAAGGCCGGGGAGCTGTTTTTT.

The chain employs TRBV25-1 and TRBJ2-5; 9 nucleotides line up with TRBD2. The CDR3 is made up of 17 amino acids. V lost 1 base, J lost 3 bases, and 9 bases stayed unmatched. Germline values: CDR1 MGHDK, CDR2 SYGVNS. CDR3 coding DNA: TGTGCCAGCAGTGAATCCCTCACTAGCGGGTCAAAAGAGACCCAGTACTTC. This encodes CASSESLTSGSKETQYF. Looking up the rest from reference TRBV25-1 and TRBJ2-5 gives the full variable domain: EADIYQTPRYLVIGTGKKITLECSQTMGHDKMYWYQQDPGMELHLIHYSYGVNSTEKGDLSSESTVSRIRTEHFPLTLESARPSHTSQYLCASSESLTSGSKETQYFGPGTRLLVL.

The CDR3 DNA reads as TGCGCCAGCAGCTCAAGCGGGGGGAGCTCCTACAATGAGCAGTTCTTC. Translating it yields CASSSSGGSSYNEQFF. The gene calls are TRBV5-1 and TRBJ2-1, with 9 nucleotides matching TRBD2. The junction had 4 bases not matched to a gene; V was cut back by 3 bases and J by 0 bases. The CDR3 runs 16 residues. CDR1 and CDR2 (germline): SGHRS, YFSETQ.

This clone was seen a few times. The V gene is TRBV11-3, the J gene TRBJ1-6; D call uncertain. Trimming pared 0 bases from V and 0 bases from J, leaving 9 bases between. Per germline, CDR1 SGHNT and CDR2 YENEEA. The length of the CDR3 is 17 residues. In nucleotides, the CDR3 is TGTGCCAGCAGCTTAGACTACCGGCCCTCCTATAATTCACCCCTCCACTTT. As protein: CASSLDYRPSYNSPLHF.

The rearrangement uses TRBV6-8 and TRBJ2-5, with 7 bases identical to TRBD1. CDR1 and CDR2 from the germline V gene are MNHGY and SAAAGT. The CDR3 contains 15 residues. With V trimmed by 7 bases and J by 5 bases, 13 bases remained unmatched. In nucleotides, the CDR3 is TGTGCCAGCATCTCTGGGGACAGAGCCTCGGAGACCCAGTACTTC. Protein sequence: CASISGDRASETQYF.

The gene calls are TRBV11-3 and TRBJ2-5; tentatively, D is TRBD1 or TRBD2 (6 bases each). In germline, CDR1 is SGHNT, CDR2 YENEEA. Trimming left V 8 bases short and J 5 bases short, with 27 bases between. This CDR3 is built from 17 residues. CDR3: CASVSVGGFSPGETQYF. The CDR3 DNA reads TGTGCCAGCGTCTCCGTAGGGGGGTTCTCGCCGGGGGAGACCCAGTACTTC.